This T cell receptor (beta chain) emerged from a study of cytomegalovirus exposure and HLA in healthy donors. PCR employed 60 Vbeta and 13 Jbeta primers. The table came from immunoSEQ multiplex PCR; TCRdb's copy has only in-frame clones and leaves some out. The specimen's table records around 190,000 clones. The trim removed 5 bases at V and 5 bases at J, leaving 5 bases unmatched. The germline CDR1 and CDR2 sequences are MNHEY and SMNVEV (reference sequence). The CDR3 is 14 amino acids. Study-level points and caveats: Clonal expansion, a later analysis showed, was greater in HLA-associated TCR beta chains than in equally common others. There were some V segments, including TRBV6-2 and TRBV6-3, excluded as indistinguishable.

For this clone: Its antigen is unknown.

The chain joins TRBV27 to TRBJ1-1, with 10 nucleotides matching TRBD1. The sequencing sample was made of PBMCs. This clonotype was sampled from a young woman in good health and CMV-seropositive. The CDR3 is CASSRLGQGTEAFF. In DNA, the CDR3 is TGTGCCAGCAGTCGCCTGGGACAGGGGACTGAAGCTTTCTTT.